The 10 T cell receptor beta chains below were found in one sample sequenced in a study of regulatory T cells in long-lasting Graves disease. Time point: newly diagnosed GD, antithyroid drugs for less than 3 months. Scientists built the TCR library using RNA that was extracted from PBMCs. Researchers made TCR beta libraries by using iRepertoire HTBI primers and running Arm-PCR on CDR3 regions. Each CDR3 protein gets one entry after TCRdb re-called the multiplex PCR reads with MiXCR. The table has a few hundred thousand distinct CDR3 sequences, 20% to 25% seen once. The sample was peripheral blood mononuclear cells (PBMCs), taken at new diagnosis, from a patient treated with antithyroid drugs. Receptors originate from a female donor with Graves disease.

By share of the sample, this clonotype is medium-sized. The germline gene is not matched at one end of the junction; a read error may be the cause. V is TRBV7-2 and J is TRBJ1-1; no clear D gene. The CDR3 is 13 residues long. Germline V gene sequence: CDR1 SGHTA, CDR2 FQGNSA. Here the CDR3 reads CASSLGQNTEAFF. CDR3 DNA sequence: TGTGCCAGCAGTTTAGGGCAGAACACTGAAGCTTTCTTT.

This clonotype appeared many times. Germline is not matched at one junction end, which may reflect a read error. The chain couples TRBV5-1 to TRBJ1-1, with a possible D match to TRBD1 (6 bases). The CDR3 totals 14 residues. CDR1 and CDR2 from the germline V gene are SGHRS and YFSETQ. The CDR3 is CASSLGGRGTEAFF. The CDR3 DNA follows: TGTGCCAGCAGCTTGGGGGGGAGGGGGACTGAAGCTTTCTTT.

This clonotype was seen ten or more times. This rearrangement joins TRBV6-2 or TRBV6-3 to TRBJ2-1; 7 nucleotides align to TRBD2. Germline loops: CDR1 MNHEY, CDR2 SVGEGT. After removal of 7 bases from V and 6 bases from J, the junction contained 12 bases not matched to a gene. The CDR3 contains 15 residues. The CDR3 DNA is TGTGCCAGCAAGAAAAGACTAGCCCCGGCCAATGAGCAGTTCTTC. This encodes CASKKRLAPANEQFF.

The chain recombines TRBV24-1 with TRBJ2-3; 8 bases map to TRBD2. CDR1 and CDR2 (germline): KGHDR, SFDVKD. Trimming took 0 bases from V and 2 from J; bases not matched to a gene: 3. The CDR3 has 16 residues. The CDR3 nucleotides are TGTGCCACCAGTGATTTGCTAGCGGGCCTCACAGATACGCAGTATTTT. Its protein product is CATSDLLAGLTDTQYF.

The chain uses TRBV19 and TRBJ1-2; D is unclear. V was cut by 8 bases and J by 8 bases, with 12 bases left in between. The CDR3 sequence is 11 residues long. CDR1 and CDR2 from the germline V gene are LNHDA and SQIVND (reference sequence). DNA for the CDR3: TGTGCCAGTTTTACAGCAGGCGGCTACACCTTC. Residues: CASFTAGGYTF. Looking up the rest from reference TRBV19 and TRBJ1-2 gives the full variable domain: DGGITQSPKYLFRKEGQNVTLSCEQNLNHDAMYWYRQDPGQGLRLIYYSQIVNDFQKGDIAEGYSVSREKKESFPLTVTSAQKNPTAFYLCASFTAGGYTFGSGTRLTVV.

This clonotype has a count of ten or more. The V and J genes are TRBV2 and TRBJ2-7; TRBD1 might be the D (6 bases). Germline CDR1 is SNHLY and CDR2 is FYNNEI. With 4 bases removed from V and 1 base from J, the gap between germline ends came to 11 bases. The CDR3 is made up of 14 amino acids. In DNA form, the CDR3 reads TGTGCCAGCAGTGGGGGGACATCGTCCTACGAGCAGTACTTC. Translation: CASSGGTSSYEQYF.

The sample holds many counts of this clonotype. This chain uses TRBV6-1 with TRBJ1-1; 8 positions match TRBD1. This CDR3 has 14 amino acids. The V gene end was trimmed by 6 bases and the J gene end by 3 bases; junction bases not matched to a gene: 6. From germline, CDR1 is MNHNS and CDR2 SASEGT. This chain's CDR3 is CASSQGQGDTEAFF. The CDR3 region has the DNA TGTGCCAGCAGCCAAGGACAGGGCGACACTGAAGCTTTCTTT.

This clonotype was seen a few times. V usage is TRBV20-1 and J usage is TRBJ1-5, with a tentative D call TRBD1 (5 bases). The CDR3 spans 14 residues. CDR1 and CDR2 (germline): DFQATT, SNEGSKA (reference sequence). The V and J ends lost 1 base and 7 bases respectively, with 14 bases between them. The CDR3 DNA reads as TGCAGTGCTAGAGGTCGTGGGGCTGGACAGCCCCAGCATTTT. This sequence encodes CSARGRGAGQPQHF.

This rearrangement joins TRBV12-3 or TRBV12-4 to TRBJ1-1, with a weak D call TRBD1 (6 bases). The ends were cut back, 3 bases at V and 4 bases at J, with 12 bases in the middle. CDR3 length: 14 amino acids. The CDR3 sequence: CASSFTGTGTEAFF. CDR3 sequence (DNA): TGTGCCAGCAGTTTCACAGGGACGGGCACTGAAGCTTTCTTT.

This clonotype occurred a few times. The conserved phenylalanine or tryptophan is not found at the CDR3 terminus, so this likely reflects a read error. The J gene is TRBJ2-6, the V gene TRBV20-1; D gene uncertain. Between the trimmed V and J ends, which lost 0 bases and 2 bases, there was a span of 5 bases. Germline assignment: CDR1 DFQATT and CDR2 SNEGSKA (reference sequence). This CDR3 comprises 14 residues. CDR3 amino acids: CSAREGTGANVLTV. CDR3 nucleotides: TGCAGTGCTAGAGAAGGGACTGGGGCCAACGTCCTGACTGTC.